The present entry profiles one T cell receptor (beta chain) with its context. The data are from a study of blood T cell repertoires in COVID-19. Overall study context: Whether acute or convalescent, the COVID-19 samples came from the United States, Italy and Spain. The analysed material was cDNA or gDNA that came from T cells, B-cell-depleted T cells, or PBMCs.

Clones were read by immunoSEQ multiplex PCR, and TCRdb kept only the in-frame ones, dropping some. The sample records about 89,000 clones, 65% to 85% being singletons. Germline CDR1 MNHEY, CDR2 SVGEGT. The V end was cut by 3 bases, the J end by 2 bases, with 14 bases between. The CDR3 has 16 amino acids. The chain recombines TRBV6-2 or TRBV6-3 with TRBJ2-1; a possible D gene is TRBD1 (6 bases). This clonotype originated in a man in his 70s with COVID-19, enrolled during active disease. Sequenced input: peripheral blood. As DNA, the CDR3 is TGTGCCAGCAGTTATTATGTACAGGGTACCTACAATGAGCAGTTCTTC. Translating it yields CASSYYVQGTYNEQFF.